The present TCR beta chain was sequenced within a study of beta chain features in type 1 diabetes. Study-wide points: Across all four CD4+ subsets, people with type 1 diabetes showed modestly shorter TCRB CDR3s. Individuals with type 1 diabetes displayed fewer insertions and more deletions at VDJ junctions.

The V and J ends lost 7 bases and 1 base respectively, with 14 bases between them. Germline V lookup: CDR1 MNHNS, CDR2 SASEGT. CDR3 length equals 15 residues. CD4+ naive, central memory, regulatory and stem cell-like memory subsets were isolated by sorting on CD45RO/CCR7/CD25/CD127/CD95/CD27. Expressed TCRB transcripts were sequenced, since all the RNA that had been isolated was reverse transcribed. Profiled with immunoSEQ multiplex PCR; TCRdb holds only in-frame clones, not every one. The sample consists of approximately 340,000 clones, roughly 15% of them appearing once. Concerning this clone: Its specificity is not known.

This clonotype was obtained from a woman aged 18-30 years in good health. Sequenced: naive CD4+ T cells from blood. The rearrangement links TRBV6-1 to TRBJ1-3; D not certain. This CDR3 reads CASIPGYESGNTIYF. The CDR3 DNA reads as TGTGCCAGCATTCCGGGATACGAGTCTGGAAACACCATATATTTT.